Listed below are T cell receptor beta chains from one sample, sequenced in a study of control samples from healthy donors and cancer patients. Using immunoSEQ multiplex PCR, the repertoire was profiled, and TCRdb retains in-frame clones only, with some absent. The table includes 170,000 or so clones, around 92% detected once. Input material: blood. The receptors were sampled from a woman aged 40 to 49 in good health. The CDR3 runs from the conserved cysteine through the conserved F or W. The D gene is left open where the match is weak. The listing skips clone size in some rows; elsewhere it reads once, few, many or a size class.

CDR3nt: TGTGCCACCCTAACAGCCTACGAGCAGTACTTC
CDR3aa: CATLTAYEQYF
d_gene: NA
abundance: NA
v_gene: TRBV10-3
j_gene: TRBJ2-7

CDR3nt: TGTGCCAGCTCTGAACTGGATGGGGGGAATACTGAAGCTTTCTTT
CDR3aa: CASSELDGGNTEAFF
d_gene: NA
abundance: NA
v_gene: TRBV18
j_gene: TRBJ1-1

CDR3nt: TGTGCCAGTAGCGAACAGGGGAACTATGGCTACACCTTC
CDR3aa: CASSEQGNYGYTF
d_gene: TRBD1
abundance: NA
v_gene: TRBV19
j_gene: TRBJ1-2

CDR3nt: TGTGCCATCAGTGACGGCAGGGGAATGGATCAGCCCCAGCATTTT
CDR3aa: CAISDGRGMDQPQHF
d_gene: NA
abundance: NA
v_gene: TRBV10-3
j_gene: TRBJ1-5

CDR3nt: TGTGCCAGCAGCTTAGCCATCGGCAGACCGCCCGCCTACGAGCAGTACTTC
CDR3aa: CASSLAIGRPPAYEQYF
d_gene: NA
abundance: NA
v_gene: TRBV7-2
j_gene: TRBJ2-7

CDR3nt: TGTGCCAGCAGTGAAGAACCACAAAGGGCCAACGTCCTGACTTTC
CDR3aa: CASSEEPQRANVLTF
d_gene: NA
abundance: NA
v_gene: TRBV6-1
j_gene: TRBJ2-6

CDR3nt: TGCAGCGTTGAAGGAGGTCTAGGAAACACCATATATTTT
CDR3aa: CSVEGGLGNTIYF
d_gene: NA
abundance: NA
v_gene: TRBV29-1
j_gene: TRBJ1-3

CDR3nt: TGTGCCACCAGCAGTCTAGTCGGGGGCTCCTATAATTCACCCCTCCACTTT
CDR3aa: CATSSLVGGSYNSPLHF
d_gene: NA
abundance: once
v_gene: TRBV15
j_gene: TRBJ1-6

CDR3nt: TGCGCCAGCAGCTCCCCGGGACAGGGGGCGGGTGGCTACACCTTC
CDR3aa: CASSSPGQGAGGYTF
d_gene: TRBD1
abundance: NA
v_gene: TRBV23-1
j_gene: TRBJ1-2

CDR3nt: TGTGCCAGACGGGACAATAACTATGGCTACACCTTC
CDR3aa: CARRDNNYGYTF
d_gene: NA
abundance: NA
v_gene: TRBV6-5
j_gene: TRBJ1-2

CDR3nt: TGTGCCAGCAGCCCCCAATGGACGCTATACACAGATACGCAGTATTTT
CDR3aa: CASSPQWTLYTDTQYF
d_gene: NA
abundance: NA
v_gene: TRBV3-1/TRBV3-2
j_gene: TRBJ2-3

CDR3nt: TGCGCCAGCAGCCAACACGACAATGAGCAGTTCTTC
CDR3aa: CASSQHDNEQFF
d_gene: NA
abundance: NA
v_gene: TRBV4-1
j_gene: TRBJ2-1

CDR3nt: TGTGCCAGCAGGCGAAATGATGGAAACACCATATATTTT
CDR3aa: CASRRNDGNTIYF
d_gene: NA
abundance: once
v_gene: TRBV12-3/TRBV12-4
j_gene: TRBJ1-3

CDR3nt: TGTGCCAGCAGTGAAGGGCCGGGACCCAACTACGAGCAGTACTTC
CDR3aa: CASSEGPGPNYEQYF
d_gene: NA
abundance: NA
v_gene: TRBV6-1
j_gene: TRBJ2-7

CDR3nt: TGCGCCAGCAGCCCCCAGGGACAGGGGCCTAATGAGCAGTTCTTC
CDR3aa: CASSPQGQGPNEQFF
d_gene: TRBD1
abundance: NA
v_gene: TRBV5-1
j_gene: TRBJ2-1

CDR3nt: TGCAGCGTTGTGGGGACAGGGGGAGGGGAAAGCTCTGGAAACACCATATATTTT
CDR3aa: CSVVGTGGGESSGNTIYF
d_gene: TRBD1
abundance: NA
v_gene: TRBV29-1
j_gene: TRBJ1-3

CDR3nt: TGTGCCATCAGGGCCTCGGAGGGTTCACCCCTCCACTTT
CDR3aa: CAIRASEGSPLHF
d_gene: NA
abundance: NA
v_gene: TRBV10-3
j_gene: TRBJ1-6

CDR3nt: TGTGCCAGCATGGCAGGGGGGGCGTGGTACAATGAGCAGTTCTTC
CDR3aa: CASMAGGAWYNEQFF
d_gene: NA
abundance: NA
v_gene: TRBV2
j_gene: TRBJ2-1

CDR3nt: TGTGCCAGCAGCTCAGGACAGGAGTTGTACAATGAGCAGTTCTTC
CDR3aa: CASSSGQELYNEQFF
d_gene: TRBD1
abundance: NA
v_gene: TRBV5-4
j_gene: TRBJ2-1

CDR3nt: TGTGCCAGCAGTTTAAGAAGGGAGAATGAGCAGTTCTTC
CDR3aa: CASSLRRENEQFF
d_gene: NA
abundance: NA
v_gene: TRBV12-3/TRBV12-4
j_gene: TRBJ2-1

CDR3nt: TGTGCCAGCAGCTACGGGGCCAATTCACCCCTCCACTTT
CDR3aa: CASSYGANSPLHF
d_gene: NA
abundance: NA
v_gene: TRBV12-3/TRBV12-4
j_gene: TRBJ1-6

CDR3nt: TGTGCCAGCAGTTACCTCCGGGGCGGGGGGACTGAAGCTTTCTTT
CDR3aa: CASSYLRGGGTEAFF
d_gene: NA
abundance: NA
v_gene: TRBV6-5
j_gene: TRBJ1-1

CDR3nt: TGTGCCAGCTCACCACTTCCGGGTTTAGACTATGGCTACACCTTC
CDR3aa: CASSPLPGLDYGYTF
d_gene: NA
abundance: NA
v_gene: TRBV18
j_gene: TRBJ1-2

CDR3nt: TGCGCCAGCAGCCAAGGACAGTTCATGACTGAAGCTTTCTTT
CDR3aa: CASSQGQFMTEAFF
d_gene: NA
abundance: NA
v_gene: TRBV4-1
j_gene: TRBJ1-1